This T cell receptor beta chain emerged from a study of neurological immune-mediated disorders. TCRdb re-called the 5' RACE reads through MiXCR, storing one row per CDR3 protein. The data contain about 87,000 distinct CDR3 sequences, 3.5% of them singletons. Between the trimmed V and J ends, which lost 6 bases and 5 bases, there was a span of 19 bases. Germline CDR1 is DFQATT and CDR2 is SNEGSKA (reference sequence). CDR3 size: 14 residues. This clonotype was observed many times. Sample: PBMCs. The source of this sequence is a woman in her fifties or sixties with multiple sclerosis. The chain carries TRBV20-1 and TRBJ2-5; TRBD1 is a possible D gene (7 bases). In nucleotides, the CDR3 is TGCAGTGCCACTCAGGGGGGAATAAAGGAGACCCAGTACTTC. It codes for CSATQGGIKETQYF.